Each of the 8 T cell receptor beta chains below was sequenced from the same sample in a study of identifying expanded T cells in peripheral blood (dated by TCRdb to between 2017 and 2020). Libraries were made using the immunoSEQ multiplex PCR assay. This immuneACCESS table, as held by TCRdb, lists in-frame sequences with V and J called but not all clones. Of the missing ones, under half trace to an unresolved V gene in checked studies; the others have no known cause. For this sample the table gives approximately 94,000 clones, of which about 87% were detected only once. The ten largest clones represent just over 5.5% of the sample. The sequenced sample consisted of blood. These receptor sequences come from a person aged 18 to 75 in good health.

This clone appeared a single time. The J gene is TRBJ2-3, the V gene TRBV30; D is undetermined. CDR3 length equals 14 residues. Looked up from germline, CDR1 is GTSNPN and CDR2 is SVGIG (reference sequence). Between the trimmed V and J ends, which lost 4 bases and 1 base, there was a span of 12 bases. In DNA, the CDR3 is TGTGCCTGGAACGTCATTTGGGGCACAGATACGCAGTATTTT. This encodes CAWNVIWGTDTQYF.

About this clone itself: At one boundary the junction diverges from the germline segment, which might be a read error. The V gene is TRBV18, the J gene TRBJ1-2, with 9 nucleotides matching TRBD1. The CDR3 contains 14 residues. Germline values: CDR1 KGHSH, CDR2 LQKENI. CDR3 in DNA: TGTGCCAGCTCCCCACAGGGGGCCCACTATGGCTACACCTTC. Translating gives CASSPQGAHYGYTF.

CDR3 sequence (DNA): TGTGCCAGCAGCTTAGGCAGATTACTTGAAGCTTTCTTT. It yields the protein CASSLGRLLEAFF. J is TRBJ1-1 and V is TRBV5-5; D gene ambiguous. The CDR3 length is 13 residues. V lost 2 bases and J lost 7, with 12 bases in between. Germline values: CDR1 SGHKS, CDR2 YYEKEE (reference sequence).

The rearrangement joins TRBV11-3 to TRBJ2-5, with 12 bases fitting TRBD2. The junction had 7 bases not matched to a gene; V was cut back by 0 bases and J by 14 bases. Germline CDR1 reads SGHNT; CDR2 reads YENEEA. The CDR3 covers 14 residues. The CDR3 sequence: CASSLEGLAGGLYF. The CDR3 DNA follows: TGTGCCAGCAGCTTAGAAGGTCTAGCGGGAGGGCTATACTTC. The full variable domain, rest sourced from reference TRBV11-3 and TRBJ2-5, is EAGVVQSPRYKIIEKKQPVAFWCNPISGHNTLYWYLQNLGQGPELLIRYENEEAVDDSQLPKDRFSAERLKGVDSTLKIQPAELGDSAVYLCASSLEGLAGGLYFGPGTRLLVL.

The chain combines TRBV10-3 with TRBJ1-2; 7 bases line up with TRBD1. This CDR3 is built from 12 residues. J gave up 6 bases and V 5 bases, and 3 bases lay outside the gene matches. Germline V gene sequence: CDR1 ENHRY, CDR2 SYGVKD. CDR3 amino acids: CAISPRGDGYTF. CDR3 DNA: TGTGCCATCAGTCCCAGGGGGGATGGCTACACCTTC.

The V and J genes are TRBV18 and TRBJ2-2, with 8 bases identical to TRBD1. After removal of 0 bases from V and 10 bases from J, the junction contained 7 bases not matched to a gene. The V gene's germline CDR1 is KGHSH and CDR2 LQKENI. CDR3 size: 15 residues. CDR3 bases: TGTGCCAGCTCACCACCAACCCAGGGGGCGGCGGAGCTGTTTTTT. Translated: CASSPPTQGAAELFF. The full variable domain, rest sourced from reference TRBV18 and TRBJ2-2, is NAGVMQNPRHLVRRRGQEARLRCSPMKGHSHVYWYRQLPEEGLKFMVYLQKENIIDESGMPKERFSAEFPKEGPSILRIQQVVRGDSAAYFCASSPPTQGAAELFFGEGSRLTVL.

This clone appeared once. Here the CDR3 DNA reads TGTGCCAGCAGAGCAGGGACAGACTCTGGAAACACCATATATTTT. It encodes CASRAGTDSGNTIYF. The chain uses TRBV7-9 and TRBJ1-3; 7 positions match TRBD1. V dropped 6 bases and J dropped 0; count of bases not matched to a gene: 5. The V gene's germline CDR1 is SEHNR and CDR2 FQNEAQ (reference sequence). This CDR3 has 15 amino acids.

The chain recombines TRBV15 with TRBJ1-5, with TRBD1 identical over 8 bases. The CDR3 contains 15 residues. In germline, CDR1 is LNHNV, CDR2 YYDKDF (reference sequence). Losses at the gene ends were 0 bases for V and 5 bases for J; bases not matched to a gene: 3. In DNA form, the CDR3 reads TGTGCCACCAGCAGAGACGGACAGGGCTATCAGCCCCAGCATTTT. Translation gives CATSRDGQGYQPQHF.